Listed below are T cell receptor beta chains from one sample, sequenced in a study of blood T cells in healthy people across ages. TCRdb passed the 5' RACE reads through MiXCR, listing each CDR3 protein once. The sample lists 1.5 million to 2 million distinct CDR3 sequences, roughly 28% seen once, with around 7.7% in the top ten. The source material was blood. These receptors originate from a woman in her twenties or thirties in good health. Both conserved end residues are part of each CDR3. The D gene is left open where the match is weak. Expanded clones get a size class; other rows say once, few or many, or leave the size out.

>TRBD2|many|TRBJ2-5|TRBV5-1
CASSGGTSGESQYF
TGCGCCAGCAGCGGAGGGACTAGCGGGGAATCCCAGTACTTC
>TRBD2|few|TRBJ2-5|TRBV5-1
CASSKGLAGTIEAGETQYF
TGCGCCAGCAGCAAGGGACTAGCGGGAACGATAGAAGCCGGAGAGACCCAGTACTTC
>NA|NA|TRBJ2-1|TRBV10-1
CASSAGEWGTQEQFF
TGCGCCAGCAGTGCAGGCGAGTGGGGTACACAGGAGCAGTTCTTC
>NA|NA|TRBJ1-2|TRBV5-1
CASSLAGGSRENYGYTF
TGCGCCAGCAGCTTGGCCGGGGGTAGCAGAGAGAACTATGGCTACACCTTC
>NA|many|TRBJ2-7|TRBV14
CASSHYTAPSYEQYF
TGTGCCAGCAGCCATTACACAGCACCATCCTACGAGCAGTACTTC
>NA|NA|TRBJ1-4|TRBV18
CASSPRLVSTGEKLFF
TGTGCCAGCTCACCGAGACTGGTCTCGACGGGTGAAAAACTGTTTTTT
>NA|NA|TRBJ2-1|TRBV29-1
CSVAPDSNEQFF
TGCAGCGTGGCCCCTGACAGCAATGAGCAGTTCTTC
>NA|NA|TRBJ1-1|TRBV28
CASGLGLSITEAFF
TGTGCCAGCGGACTCGGTTTGAGTATCACTGAAGCTTTCTTT
>TRBD1|many|TRBJ2-4|TRBV20-1
CSATGQGGAKNIQYF
TGCAGTGCTACTGGACAGGGGGGAGCCAAAAACATTCAGTACTTC
>NA|few|TRBJ1-5|TRBV12-3/TRBV12-4
CASTGPQGEQPQHF
TGTGCCAGCACAGGACCCCAGGGAGAGCAGCCCCAGCATTTT
>NA|NA|TRBJ1-2|TRBV21-1
CASSKLQGNYGYTF
TGTGCCAGCAGCAAATTACAGGGGAACTATGGCTACACCTTC
>TRBD1|NA|TRBJ2-4|TRBV28
CASSLSRGKTGETQYF
TGTGCCAGCAGTTTAAGCCGAGGGAAAACAGGGGAGACTCAGTACTTC
>TRBD1|NA|TRBJ2-3|TRBV10-3
CAISGEQGSGDTQYF
TGTGCCATCAGTGGGGAACAGGGGAGTGGAGATACGCAGTATTTT
>NA|NA|TRBJ2-3|TRBV6-6
CASRPPGSLSTDTQYF
TGTGCCAGCAGGCCCCCGGGCAGCCTTAGCACAGATACGCAGTATTTT
>NA|NA|TRBJ2-5|TRBV7-6
CASSLGRMGTQYF
TGTGCCAGCAGCTTAGGGCGGATGGGGACCCAGTACTTC
>TRBD2|few|TRBJ2-7|TRBV20-1
CSARTGGYPSYEQYF
TGCAGTGCTAGAACCGGGGGGTACCCTTCCTACGAGCAGTACTTC
>TRBD2|NA|TRBJ2-5|TRBV9
CASSISGLAGQETQYF
TGTGCCAGCAGCATTTCCGGACTAGCGGGACAAGAGACCCAGTACTTC
>NA|NA|TRBJ2-1|TRBV12-3/TRBV12-4
CASYQDNNEQFF
TGTGCCAGCTACCAGGATAACAATGAGCAGTTCTTC
>NA|NA|TRBJ2-1|TRBV7-9
CASSSSVGEQFF
TGTGCCAGCAGCTCTAGTGTCGGTGAGCAGTTCTTC
>NA|few|TRBJ2-3|TRBV30
CAWSVTTQYF
TGTGCCTGGAGTGTAACTACGCAGTATTTT
>NA|few|TRBJ1-2|TRBV20-1
CSARDDKTVGYTF
TGCAGTGCTAGAGATGATAAGACGGTTGGCTACACCTTC
>TRBD2|many|TRBJ2-7|TRBV27
CASSFSGELAGASYEQYF
TGTGCCAGCAGTTTTTCGGGTGAACTAGCGGGAGCCTCCTACGAGCAGTACTTC
>NA|NA|TRBJ1-5|TRBV28
CASNGQPQHF
TGTGCCAGCAACGGCCAGCCCCAGCATTTT
>TRBD2|many|TRBJ2-3|TRBV7-2
CASIPAGLAHDTQYF
TGTGCCAGCATCCCCGCGGGACTAGCGCACGATACGCAGTATTTT
>TRBD1|NA|TRBJ2-5|TRBV24-1
CATSHPHGQASQETQYF
TGTGCCACCAGCCACCCCCATGGACAGGCTTCACAAGAGACCCAGTACTTC
>TRBD2|NA|TRBJ2-4|TRBV29-1
CSVEGLAGASNEQYF
TGCAGCGTAGAAGGACTAGCGGGAGCGAGTAATGAGCAGTACTTC
>NA|NA|TRBJ2-3|TRBV6-2/TRBV6-3
CASSRSGTTQYF
TGTGCCAGCAGCCGATCAGGGACCACGCAGTATTTT
>NA|few|TRBJ1-1|TRBV5-6
CASSLGGSAKTTEAFF
TGTGCCAGCAGCTTGGGGGGCAGTGCCAAGACCACTGAAGCTTTCTTT
>NA|few|TRBJ2-3|TRBV28
CASMGGQATQYF
TGTGCCAGTATGGGAGGCCAGGCGACGCAGTATTTT
>TRBD2|NA|TRBJ2-5|TRBV7-9
CASSPAGGLAGLGTQYF
TGTGCCAGCAGCCCAGCCGGCGGACTAGCGGGGTTGGGGACCCAGTACTTC
>NA|NA|TRBJ2-3|TRBV6-5
CASSYSLSPDTQYF
TGTGCCAGCAGTTACTCACTTAGCCCAGATACGCAGTATTTT
>NA|NA|TRBJ2-1|TRBV6-1
CASIAAGGSSYNEQFF
TGTGCCAGCATTGCGGCCGGGGGAAGCTCCTACAATGAGCAGTTCTTC
>TRBD2|NA|TRBJ2-6|TRBV15
CATSRNLAGVGSGANVLTF
TGTGCCACCAGCAGAAACTTAGCGGGAGTGGGGTCTGGGGCCAACGTCCTGACTTTC
>NA|NA|TRBJ2-7|TRBV4-3
CASSQDTISSYEQYF
TGCGCCAGCAGCCAAGATACGATAAGCTCCTACGAGCAGTACTTC
>TRBD1|many|TRBJ2-3|TRBV28
CASWTGGTDTQYF
TGTGCCAGCTGGACAGGGGGCACAGATACGCAGTATTTT
>NA|few|TRBJ2-5|TRBV11-2
CASSLGYGRAQETQYF
TGTGCCAGCAGCTTAGGATACGGGAGAGCCCAAGAGACCCAGTACTTC
>TRBD1|few|TRBJ1-2|TRBV7-9
CASGSSGTAYGYTF
TGTGCCAGCGGTTCCTCCGGGACAGCTTATGGCTACACCTTC